The rows below give T cell receptor beta chains drawn from one sample of a study of cytomegalovirus exposure and HLA in healthy donors. Profiling relied on immunoSEQ multiplex PCR, and the TCRdb table lists in-frame clones only, not all of them. The profile shows tens of thousands of clones, approximately 80% of them singletons. The specimen sequenced was PBMCs. These receptors were collected from a woman between 18 and 30 years old in good health and CMV-seropositive. Each CDR3 is given with its conserved first and last residue. D genes are given only for firm matches. The size of a clone is reported for some rows only, either as once, few or many, or as a class for expanded clones.

DNA: TGTGCCAGCAGTGACCCGGGACTAGCGGGACCGTACAATGAGCAGTTCTTC
CDR3: CASSDPGLAGPYNEQFF
J: TRBJ2-1
size: -
D: TRBD2
length: 17
V: TRBV2

DNA: TGTGCCAGCAGCTTATTTCGGGGCGGGGACTGGAAACAACAAGAGACCCAGTACTTC
CDR3: CASSLFRGGDWKQQETQYF
J: TRBJ2-5
size: -
D: -
length: 19
V: TRBV11-2

DNA: TGTGCCAGCAGCGTATGGAACAAACTGAACGGACATACCTACGAGCAGTACTTC
CDR3: CASSVWNKLNGHTYEQYF
J: TRBJ2-7
size: -
D: -
length: 18
V: TRBV9

DNA: TGTGCCAGCAGGCACCGGGCCCTGGGGGCCTATGAGCAGTTCTTC
CDR3: CASRHRALGAYEQFF
J: TRBJ2-1
size: -
D: -
length: 15
V: TRBV2

DNA: TGTGCCAGCAGTGATGACCCCAGCGGGAGGGCCTGGAGAGAGACCCAGTACTTC
CDR3: CASSDDPSGRAWRETQYF
J: TRBJ2-5
size: -
D: TRBD2
length: 18
V: TRBV6-1

DNA: TGTGCCAGCAGTTCCGGGACACGGAGCACCGGGGAGCTGTTTTTT
CDR3: CASSSGTRSTGELFF
J: TRBJ2-2
size: -
D: -
length: 15
V: TRBV27

DNA: TGTGCCAGCAGTGAGTCGGGACTCTCCTACGAGCAGTACTTC
CDR3: CASSESGLSYEQYF
J: TRBJ2-7
size: -
D: -
length: 14
V: TRBV25-1

DNA: TGTGCCAGTAGCCCCCTGGGGGGCACTGAAGCTTTCTTT
CDR3: CASSPLGGTEAFF
J: TRBJ1-1
size: few
D: -
length: 13
V: TRBV19

DNA: TGTGCCAGCAAGGGCGGGGGCGGAACTGAAAAACTGTTTTTT
CDR3: CASKGGGGTEKLFF
J: TRBJ1-4
size: -
D: -
length: 14
V: TRBV6-6

DNA: TGTGCCAGCAGTGCCGGACAGCTCCAGGGTTACAATGAGCAGTTCTTC
CDR3: CASSAGQLQGYNEQFF
J: TRBJ2-1
size: -
D: -
length: 16
V: TRBV25-1

DNA: TGTGCCAGCAGCCTTCCCCAAGAGACCCAGTACTTC
CDR3: CASSLPQETQYF
J: TRBJ2-5
size: few
D: -
length: 12
V: TRBV5-4

DNA: TGCGCCAGCAGCTGGAGACAGGGGACGAACACTGAAGCTTTCTTT
CDR3: CASSWRQGTNTEAFF
J: TRBJ1-1
size: once
D: TRBD1
length: 15
V: TRBV5-1

DNA: TGTGCCAGCAGTCCCCGCGGCTCTGGAAACACCATATATTTT
CDR3: CASSPRGSGNTIYF
J: TRBJ1-3
size: -
D: -
length: 14
V: TRBV27

DNA: TGTGCTAGCAGCTTAGCGAGGGGACTAGCGGGAGTACGTGAGACCCAGTACTTC
CDR3: CASSLARGLAGVRETQYF
J: TRBJ2-5
size: few
D: TRBD2
length: 18
V: TRBV7-7

DNA: TGTGCCAGCAGCCTAAGACAGGGTTTTCAGAATGAGCAGTTCTTC
CDR3: CASSLRQGFQNEQFF
J: TRBJ2-1
size: -
D: TRBD1
length: 15
V: TRBV7-3

DNA: TGTGCCAGCAGCTTAGCCCCGGACAGTGGGAATTCACCCCTCCACTTT
CDR3: CASSLAPDSGNSPLHF
J: TRBJ1-6
size: once
D: -
length: 16
V: TRBV7-6

DNA: TGTGCCAGCAGTGACTCTAGCGGGAACACAGATACGCAGTATTTT
CDR3: CASSDSSGNTDTQYF
J: TRBJ2-3
size: -
D: TRBD2
length: 15
V: TRBV6-4

DNA: TGTGCCAGCAGCTTGGTGTACTCGCGAATATATTTT
CDR3: CASSLVYSRIYF
J: TRBJ1-3
size: -
D: -
length: 12
V: TRBV7-2

DNA: TGTGCCAGCAGTGAAAGAGGGGGCCCTTCTGAAGCTTTCTTT
CDR3: CASSERGGPSEAFF
J: TRBJ1-1
size: few
D: TRBD1
length: 14
V: TRBV6-1

DNA: TGTGCCAGTAGTATAGGGGGGGGCGGATGGATTGTAGAAGCTTTCTTT
CDR3: CASSIGGGGWIVEAFF
J: TRBJ1-1
size: -
D: -
length: 16
V: TRBV19

DNA: TGTGCCAGCAGCCCGTCCAATCTACAGGGGAAAGCTTTCTTT
CDR3: CASSPSNLQGKAFF
J: TRBJ1-1
size: -
D: TRBD1
length: 14
V: TRBV9

DNA: TGTGCCAGTAGTATAGGGGGGGTTGAAGCTTTCTTT
CDR3: CASSIGGVEAFF
J: TRBJ1-1
size: -
D: -
length: 12
V: TRBV19

DNA: TGTGCCAGCAGTGAAAGGGTGAGGACTAGCGGGGGGGCGGGCACCGGGGAGCTGTTTTTT
CDR3: CASSERVRTSGGAGTGELFF
J: TRBJ2-2
size: -
D: TRBD2
length: 20
V: TRBV2

DNA: TGTGCCAGCAGCCCGCTCGGGGACAGGAGCTACGAGCAGTACTTC
CDR3: CASSPLGDRSYEQYF
J: TRBJ2-7
size: -
D: TRBD1
length: 15
V: TRBV6-1

DNA: TGTGCCAGCAGTGAGTCTTGGGGGCGGGCAACTAATGAAAAACTGTTTTTT
CDR3: CASSESWGRATNEKLFF
J: TRBJ1-4
size: -
D: -
length: 17
V: TRBV6-1

DNA: TGCAGCGTCGGGACTGTTCCCGGGGAGCTGTTTTTT
CDR3: CSVGTVPGELFF
J: TRBJ2-2
size: once
D: -
length: 12
V: TRBV29-1

DNA: TGTGCCTGGACCCTAGCGGCTAGCACAGATACGCAGTATTTT
CDR3: CAWTLAASTDTQYF
J: TRBJ2-3
size: -
D: TRBD2
length: 14
V: TRBV30

DNA: TGTGCCAGCAGTGTTAGCCCAAGCTCCTACAATGAGCAGTTCTTC
CDR3: CASSVSPSSYNEQFF
J: TRBJ2-1
size: once
D: -
length: 15
V: TRBV6-1

DNA: TGTGCCAGTAAAGGTAGCGGGGAGACAGATACGCAGTATTTT
CDR3: CASKGSGETDTQYF
J: TRBJ2-3
size: -
D: TRBD2
length: 14
V: TRBV19

DNA: TGTGCCACCAGCAGAGGTCTGGGTTTCAGGGTCTCCTACGAGCAGTACTTC
CDR3: CATSRGLGFRVSYEQYF
J: TRBJ2-7
size: few
D: -
length: 17
V: TRBV15

DNA: TGTGCCAGCAGCCAAGATCTGAGGACTAGCGGGGGGACAGATACGCAGTATTTT
CDR3: CASSQDLRTSGGTDTQYF
J: TRBJ2-3
size: -
D: TRBD2
length: 18
V: TRBV4-2

DNA: TGTGCCAGTAGTCCAGGGCTCTACGAGCAGTACTTC
CDR3: CASSPGLYEQYF
J: TRBJ2-7
size: once
D: -
length: 12
V: TRBV19